One and the same sample provided the 24 T cell receptor beta chains below, sequenced in a study of blood T cell repertoires in COVID-19. Some clones are missing from TCRdb's copy, which holds only in-frame ones; the method was immunoSEQ multiplex PCR. The data contain around 140,000 clones, more than 80% of them singletons. The specimen sequenced was peripheral blood. The source of these receptors is a man between 18 and 35 years old with COVID-19, enrolled during active disease.

V usage is TRBV20-1 and J usage is TRBJ1-2; no reliable D call. This CDR3 has 14 amino acids. Germline V gene data show CDR1 as DFQATT and CDR2 as SNEGSKA (reference sequence). Trimming shortened V by 3 bases and J by 0 bases, and 11 bases separated the two germline ends. The CDR3 nucleotides read TGCAGTGCTAGTGATACAGCCACTAACTATGGCTACACCTTC. It specifies CSASDTATNYGYTF.

V and J are TRBV9 and TRBJ2-2; perhaps TRBD1 as D (6 bases). This CDR3 region has 16 residues. The germline V gene has CDR1 SGDLS and CDR2 YYNGEE. V shed 3 bases and J shed 4 bases, with 16 bases lying between them. CDR3: CASSANTGYGTGELFF. CDR3 DNA: TGTGCCAGCAGCGCCAATACAGGGTACGGCACCGGGGAGCTGTTTTTT.

This rearrangement joins TRBV3-1 (or the pseudogene TRBV3-2) to TRBJ2-1; 11 bases are a match to TRBD2. Trimming took 4 bases from V and 15 from J; bases not matched to a gene: 5. The CDR3 sequence is 12 residues long. Germline V gene lookup returns CDR1 LGHDT and CDR2 YNNKEL (reference sequence). The CDR3 is CASSPGLAETFF. CDR3 nucleotide sequence: TGTGCCAGCAGCCCGGGACTAGCGGAAACGTTCTTC.

The chain recombines TRBV7-2 with TRBJ1-2; the D is unclear. In germline, CDR1 is SGHTA, CDR2 FQGNSA. This CDR3 spans 15 amino acids. Trimming stripped 5 bases from V and 1 base from J, with 14 bases between. This CDR3 reads CASSPRAGLNYGYTF. The CDR3 DNA is TGTGCCAGCAGCCCCCGGGCGGGCCTTAACTATGGCTACACCTTC.

This clone was detected only once. DNA of the CDR3: TGCGCCAGCAGCTTGCCCCCCTTCTACGAGCAGTACTTC. Its translation is CASSLPPFYEQYF. The chain has TRBV5-1 and TRBJ2-7; D is unclear. Germline V gene data show CDR1 as SGHRS and CDR2 as YFSETQ. This CDR3 is 13 amino acids long. The V and J ends lost 1 base and 3 bases respectively, with 8 bases between them. Together with reference TRBV5-1 and TRBJ2-7, the CDR3 gives the full variable domain: KAGVTQTPRYLIKTRGQQVTLSCSPISGHRSVSWYQQTPGQGLQFLFEYFSETQRNKGNFPGRFSGRQFSNSRSEMNVSTLELGDSALYLCASSLPPFYEQYFGPGTRLTVT.

This clone was seen at least ten times. J is TRBJ1-4 and V is TRBV7-9; D is perhaps TRBD1 (5 bases). The CDR3 covers 14 residues. V lost 4 bases and J lost 8, with 14 bases in between. CDR1 is SEHNR, CDR2 FQNEAQ, per germline (reference sequence). The CDR3, as DNA: TGTGCCAGCAGCTCCACCCGCGGGGACGAAAAACTGTTTTTT. This gives the protein CASSSTRGDEKLFF.

This clone was seen more than once but under ten times. This sequence joins TRBV18 and TRBJ2-1, with TRBD2 as a possible D gene (5 bases). V lost 0 bases and J lost 8, with 17 bases in between. The CDR3 is 16 amino acids. The germline V gene encodes CDR1 KGHSH and CDR2 LQKENI. This CDR3 is CASSPPGVVLGDEQFF. The CDR3 DNA reads TGTGCCAGCTCACCACCGGGAGTTGTCTTGGGAGATGAGCAGTTCTTC.

This clone was counted a single time. The V and J genes are TRBV27 and TRBJ2-7, with a possible D match to TRBD2 (6 bases). The V end lost 0 bases, the J end lost 4 bases, and 13 bases lay between the germline ends. This CDR3 region has 15 residues. Looked up from germline, CDR1 is MNHEY and CDR2 is SMNVEV (reference sequence). CDR3 bases: TGTGCCAGCAGTTTATCAAAGGGCGGGGTTTACGAGCAGTACTTC. It specifies CASSLSKGGVYEQYF.

The rearrangement links TRBV19 to TRBJ2-2; no firm D call. Germline CDR1 LNHDA, CDR2 SQIVND (reference sequence). The CDR3 has 14 residues. The V end was cut by 1 base, the J end by 1 base, with 4 bases between. CDR3 in amino acids: CASSIGRNTGELFF. Here the CDR3 DNA reads TGTGCCAGTAGTATAGGCAGGAACACCGGGGAGCTGTTTTTT.

This rearrangement joins TRBV11-2 to TRBJ2-7; 8 bases are shared with TRBD2. Germline V gene lookup returns CDR1 SGHAT and CDR2 FQNNGV. The V gene end was trimmed by 4 bases and the J gene end by 4 bases; junction bases not matched to a gene: 3. This CDR3 has 13 amino acids. In DNA form, the CDR3 reads TGTGCCAGCAGCTCGGCGGGAGGTTACGAGCAGTACTTC. Amino acids: CASSSAGGYEQYF.

The rearrangement joins TRBV5-1 to TRBJ2-7; no clear D gene. Per germline, CDR1 SGHRS and CDR2 YFSETQ. CDR3 length equals 14 residues. Trimming left V 3 bases short and J 2 bases short, with 12 bases between. CDR3 sequence: CASSSQTGTYEQYF. For the CDR3, the DNA is TGCGCCAGCAGCTCTCAGACGGGTACCTACGAGCAGTACTTC.

The CDR3 spells CASSPDRGPYEQYF. The CDR3 DNA sequence: TGCGCCAGCAGCCCCGACAGGGGCCCCTACGAGCAGTACTTC. This chain joins TRBV4-3 and TRBJ2-7; 8 bases line up with TRBD1. The CDR3 length is 14 residues. The germline V gene encodes CDR1 LGHNA and CDR2 YSLEER. The trim removed 4 bases at V and 2 bases at J, leaving 4 bases unmatched.

This chain links TRBV5-6 with TRBJ2-5; a weak D match, TRBD1 (6 bases). The CDR3 extends over 12 amino acids. CDR1 is SGHDT, CDR2 YYEEEE, per germline. Trimming shortened V by 4 bases and J by 5 bases, and 9 bases separated the two germline ends. DNA of the CDR3: TGTGCCAGCAGCGCTCAGGGGGAGACCCAGTACTTC. Translating gives CASSAQGETQYF.

The rearrangement joins TRBV5-4 to TRBJ2-2; D gene uncertain. There are 16 residues in the CDR3. Germline V gives CDR1 SGHNT, CDR2 YYREEE (reference sequence). V was pared by 1 base and J by 1 base, with 11 bases between. In DNA form, the CDR3 reads TGTGCCAGCAGCTTGAACAGAGAGAAGAACACCGGGGAGCTGTTTTTT. This translates into CASSLNREKNTGELFF.

The V gene is TRBV19, the J gene TRBJ2-7, with 8 bases aligning to TRBD2. CDR1 and CDR2 from the germline V gene are LNHDA and SQIVND (reference sequence). This CDR3 has 15 amino acids. V lost 1 base to trimming and J lost 5 bases; unmatched junction nucleotides: 7. The CDR3 coding sequence is TGTGCCAGTAGTATAGTGGACGGGAGGGCCGACGAGCAGTACTTC. This encodes CASSIVDGRADEQYF.

The chain employs TRBV5-8 and TRBJ1-5, with D maybe TRBD1 (5 bases). The CDR3 covers 15 residues. Looked up from germline, CDR1 is SGHTS and CDR2 is YDEGEE. The V end lost 0 bases, the J end lost 5 bases, and 12 bases lay between the germline ends. The CDR3 is CASSLGSSGDQPQHF. DNA of the CDR3: TGTGCCAGCAGCTTGGGGTCGTCGGGGGATCAGCCCCAGCATTTT.

The rearrangement joins TRBV4-3 to TRBJ2-7, with 7 bases fitting TRBD2. This CDR3 spans 17 amino acids. V trimming: 0 bases; J trimming: 2 bases; junction bases outside the gene matches: 10. Germline V CDR1 and CDR2: LGHNA, YSLEER. In DNA form, the CDR3 reads TGCGCCAGCAGCCAAGATGGGGGGGACTTTGACCCCTACGAGCAGTACTTC. It is translated as CASSQDGGDFDPYEQYF.

In nucleotides, the CDR3 is TGTGCCAGCAGTTACCGGGGGGGGACTGAAGCTTTCTTT. Its translation is CASSYRGGTEAFF. The J gene is TRBJ1-1, the V gene TRBV6-5, with D maybe TRBD1 (5 bases). V gave up 2 bases and J gave up 5 bases, with 9 bases separating them. CDR3 size: 13 residues. Germline-derived CDR1 and CDR2 are MNHEY and SVGAGI.

DNA of the CDR3: TGTGCCAGCAGCTTGGAGGGAGTCGGGGAGCTGTTTTTT. It codes for CASSLEGVGELFF. This chain connects TRBV5-4 to TRBJ2-2; D perhaps matches TRBD2 (5 bases). Germline V CDR1 and CDR2: SGHNT, YYREEE (reference sequence). V was trimmed by 0 bases and J by 7 bases, leaving 7 bases between them. The CDR3 is 13 residues long.

The CDR3 nucleotides read TGCGCCAGCAGCCAAGATCTTCTAGCGACAGCCTACAATGAGCAGTTCTTC. Its translation: CASSQDLLATAYNEQFF. The chain uses TRBV4-3 and TRBJ2-1, with D tentatively TRBD2 (6 bases). Trimming left V 0 bases short and J 2 bases short, with 14 bases between. There are 17 residues in the CDR3. CDR1 and CDR2 (germline): LGHNA, YSLEER.

The genes are TRBV5-1 and TRBJ1-2, with 11 bases lining up with TRBD1. Per germline, CDR1 SGHRS and CDR2 YFSETQ. Trimming took 4 bases from V and 6 from J; bases not matched to a gene: 11. The CDR3 consists of 16 residues. CDR3 coding DNA: TGCGCCAGCAGCCCCGGACAGGGGGCCCGGAGGGATGGCTACACCTTC. Translating it yields CASSPGQGARRDGYTF.

The chain joins TRBV4-3 to TRBJ1-2; D unclear. Trimming took off 0 bases at V and 5 bases at J, with 7 bases between the two ends. This CDR3 comprises 13 residues. CDR1 and CDR2 from the germline V gene are LGHNA and YSLEER. The CDR3 here is CASSQDRGYGYTF. CDR3 in DNA: TGCGCCAGCAGCCAAGATCGCGGGTATGGCTACACCTTC.

CDR3 loop: CASSVAQVYNEQFF. The CDR3 nucleotides read TGTGCCAGCAGCGTAGCACAGGTGTACAATGAGCAGTTCTTC. This chain connects TRBV9 to TRBJ2-1; tentatively, D is TRBD1 (5 bases). V was clipped by 0 bases and J by 4 bases, with 8 bases between them. The CDR3 loop spans 14 amino acids. CDR1 SGDLS and CDR2 YYNGEE come from the germline V gene.

The chain recombines TRBV6-2 or TRBV6-3 with TRBJ2-7; TRBD2 might be the D (5 bases). Trimming removed 2 bases at V and 11 bases at J, with 16 bases between. This CDR3 spans 13 amino acids. Germline CDR1 reads MNHEY; CDR2 reads SVGEGT. The CDR3 DNA reads as TGTGCCAGCAGTTACGGTACTAGTGGGGTGGAGTACTTC. Amino acids: CASSYGTSGVEYF.